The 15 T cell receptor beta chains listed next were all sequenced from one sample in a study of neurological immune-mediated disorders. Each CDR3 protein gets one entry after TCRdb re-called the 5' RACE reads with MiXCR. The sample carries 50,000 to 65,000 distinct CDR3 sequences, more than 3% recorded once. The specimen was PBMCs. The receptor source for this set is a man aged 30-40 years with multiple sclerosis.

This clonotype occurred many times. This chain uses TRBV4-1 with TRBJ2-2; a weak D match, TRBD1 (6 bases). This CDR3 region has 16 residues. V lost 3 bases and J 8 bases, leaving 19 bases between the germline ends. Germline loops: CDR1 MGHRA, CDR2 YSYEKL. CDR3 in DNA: TGCGCCAGCAGCCACCAAACACAGGGAACCAGAGGGGAGCTGTTTTTT. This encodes CASSHQTQGTRGELFF.

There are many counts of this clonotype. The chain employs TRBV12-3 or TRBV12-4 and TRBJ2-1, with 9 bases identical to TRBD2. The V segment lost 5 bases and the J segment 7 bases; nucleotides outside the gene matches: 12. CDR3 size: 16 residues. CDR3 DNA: TGTGCCAGCAGTGGGGTAGTAGCGGGAGTAATGAATGAGCAGTTCTTC. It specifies CASSGVVAGVMNEQFF.

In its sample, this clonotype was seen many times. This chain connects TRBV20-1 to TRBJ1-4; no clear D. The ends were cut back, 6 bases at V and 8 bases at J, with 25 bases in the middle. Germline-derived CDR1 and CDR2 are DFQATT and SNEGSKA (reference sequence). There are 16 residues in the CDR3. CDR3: CSAPLGTTPMREKLFF. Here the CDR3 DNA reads TGCAGTGCACCCCTGGGCACGACGCCAATGAGAGAAAAACTGTTTTTT.

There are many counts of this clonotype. CDR3 DNA: TGTGCCAGCTCGTACTCGGGACAGGGCGTAGACATTCAGTACTTC. Translated: CASSYSGQGVDIQYF. The chain uses TRBV18 and TRBJ2-4; 9 bases map to TRBD1. V shed 6 bases and J 8 bases; nucleotides not matched to a gene: 11. Looked up from germline, CDR1 is KGHSH and CDR2 is LQKENI. The CDR3 is 15 amino acids.

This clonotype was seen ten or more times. The CDR3 region is CASSISAGMNTGELFF. CDR3 DNA: TGTGCCAGTAGTATTTCGGCAGGGATGAACACCGGGGAGCTGTTTTTT. V gene TRBV19 combines with J gene TRBJ2-2; TRBD1 is a possible D gene (5 bases). Trimming shortened V by 3 bases and J by 1 base, and 12 bases separated the two germline ends. The CDR3 loop spans 16 amino acids. CDR1 and CDR2 from the germline V gene are LNHDA and SQIVND (reference sequence).

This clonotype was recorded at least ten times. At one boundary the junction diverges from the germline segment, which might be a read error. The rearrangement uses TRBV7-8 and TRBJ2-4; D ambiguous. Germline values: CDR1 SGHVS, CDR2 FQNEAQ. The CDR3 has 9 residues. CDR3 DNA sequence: TGTGCCAGCAGCTCCCGAGCCCCCTTC. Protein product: CASSSRAPF.

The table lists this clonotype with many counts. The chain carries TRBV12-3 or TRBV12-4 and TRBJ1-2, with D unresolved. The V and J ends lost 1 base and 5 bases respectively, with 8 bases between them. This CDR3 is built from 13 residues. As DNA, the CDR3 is TGTGCCAGCAGTTTAGGTGGTGTTTATGGCTACACCTTC. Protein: CASSLGGVYGYTF.

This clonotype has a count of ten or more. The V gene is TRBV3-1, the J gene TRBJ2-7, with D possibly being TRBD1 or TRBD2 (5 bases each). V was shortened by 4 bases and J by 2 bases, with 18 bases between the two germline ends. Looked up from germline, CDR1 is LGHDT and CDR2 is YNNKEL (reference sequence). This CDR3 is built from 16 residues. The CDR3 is CASSPADPGPPYEQYF. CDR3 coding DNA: TGTGCCAGCAGCCCAGCGGATCCAGGGCCCCCCTACGAGCAGTACTTC.

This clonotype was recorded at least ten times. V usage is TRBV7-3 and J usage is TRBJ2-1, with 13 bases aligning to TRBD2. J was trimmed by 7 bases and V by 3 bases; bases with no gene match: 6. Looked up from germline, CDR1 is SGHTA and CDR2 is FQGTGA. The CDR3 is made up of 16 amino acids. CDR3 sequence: CASSFLLAGGRNEQFF. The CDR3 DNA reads TGTGCCAGCAGCTTTTTACTAGCGGGGGGGCGGAATGAGCAGTTCTTC.

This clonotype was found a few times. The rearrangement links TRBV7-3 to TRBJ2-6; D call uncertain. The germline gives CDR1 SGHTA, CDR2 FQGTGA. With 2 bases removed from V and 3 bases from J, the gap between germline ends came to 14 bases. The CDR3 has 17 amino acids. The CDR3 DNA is TGTGCCAGCAGCTTATTTGCGCAAAGCTATGGGGCCAACGTCCTGACTTTC. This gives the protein CASSLFAQSYGANVLTF.

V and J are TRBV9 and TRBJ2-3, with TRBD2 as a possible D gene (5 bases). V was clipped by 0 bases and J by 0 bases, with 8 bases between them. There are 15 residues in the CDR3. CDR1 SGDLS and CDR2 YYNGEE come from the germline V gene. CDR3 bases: TGTGCCAGCAGCGTAGAAGGCGGGAGCACAGATACGCAGTATTTT. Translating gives CASSVEGGSTDTQYF.

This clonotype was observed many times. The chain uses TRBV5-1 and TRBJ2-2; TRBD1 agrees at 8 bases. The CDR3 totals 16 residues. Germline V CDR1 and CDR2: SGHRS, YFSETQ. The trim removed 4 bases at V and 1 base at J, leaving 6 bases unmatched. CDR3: CASSARTGRNTGELFF. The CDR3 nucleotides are TGCGCCAGCAGCGCGAGGACAGGGAGGAACACCGGGGAGCTGTTTTTT.

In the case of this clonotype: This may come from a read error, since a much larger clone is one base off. The CDR3 bases are TGTGCCAGCAGCCCGCGAAAGGGCGGAAGTGAGCAGTTCTTC. Translating it yields CASSPRKGGSEQFF. The V and J genes are TRBV7-8 and TRBJ2-1; D not certain. This CDR3 region has 14 residues. V was trimmed by 5 bases and J by 9 bases, leaving 17 bases between them. In germline, CDR1 is SGHVS, CDR2 FQNEAQ.

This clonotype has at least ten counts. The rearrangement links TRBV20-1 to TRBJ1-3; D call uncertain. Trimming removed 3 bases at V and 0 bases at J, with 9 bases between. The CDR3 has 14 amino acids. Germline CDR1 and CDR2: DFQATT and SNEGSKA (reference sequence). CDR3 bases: TGCAGTGCTAGTGCCCTGGGCTCTGGAAACACCATATATTTT. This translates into CSASALGSGNTIYF.

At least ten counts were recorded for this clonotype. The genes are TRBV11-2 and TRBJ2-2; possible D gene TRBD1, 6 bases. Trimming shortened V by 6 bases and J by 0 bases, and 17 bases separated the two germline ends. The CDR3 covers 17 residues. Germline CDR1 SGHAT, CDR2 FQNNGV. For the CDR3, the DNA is TGTGCCAGCAGGATGCCCGTGGACAGTGCGAACACCGGGGAGCTGTTTTTT. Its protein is CASRMPVDSANTGELFF.